The 14 T cell receptor beta chains reported below all come from one sample, sequenced in a study of T-cell reconstitution after alpha-beta-depleted transplantation in children. Preparation of the TCRbeta library involved a method that used unique molecular identifiers. TCRdb re-called the PCR reads through MiXCR, storing one row per CDR3 protein. This sample yields roughly 310,000 distinct CDR3 sequences, of which more than 20% are seen a single time; 9.5% to 13% belongs to the top ten. This sample comprised PBMCs, mostly from graft donor cells, obtained 180 days after TCRalphabeta/CD19-depleted stem cell transplant. The receptor source for this set is a male patient younger than 18 who had a stem cell transplant for acute lymphoblastic leukemia, so the T cells may come from the graft donor.

This clonotype was counted a few times. The rearrangement links TRBV5-1 to TRBJ2-1, with 12 positions matching TRBD2. V lost 2 bases and J lost 15; bases outside the gene matches: 6. This CDR3 is 13 amino acids long. Germline CDR1 SGHRS, CDR2 YFSETQ. The CDR3 protein is CASSFRTSGNWFF. The CDR3 DNA follows: TGCGCCAGCAGCTTCCGGACTAGCGGGAATTGGTTCTTC.

The table lists this clonotype with a few counts. This chain uses TRBV20-1 with TRBJ2-1, with 10 bases that match TRBD2. Germline V CDR1 and CDR2: DFQATT, SNEGSKA (reference sequence). V shed 3 bases and J 8 bases; nucleotides not matched to a gene: 7. CDR3 length: 14 amino acids. In DNA form, the CDR3 reads TGCAGTGCTAGGACCCTAGCGGGGGTCCATGAGCAGTTCTTC. Translating it yields CSARTLAGVHEQFF.

There are a few counts of this clonotype. The V gene is TRBV12-3 or TRBV12-4, the J gene TRBJ2-2; D uncertain. V gave up 7 bases and J gave up 0 bases, with 15 bases separating them. The CDR3 sequence is 16 residues long. The DNA for the CDR3 is TGTGCCAGCAAAGTTAGAGGCCTCGCGAACACCGGGGAGCTGTTTTTT. This gives the protein CASKVRGLANTGELFF.

This clonotype was seen more than once but under ten times. The gene calls are TRBV27 and TRBJ2-1, with D maybe TRBD2 (7 bases). The CDR3 has 15 amino acids. Germline V gene data show CDR1 as MNHEY and CDR2 as SMNVEV (reference sequence). With 8 bases removed from V and 4 bases from J, the gap between germline ends came to 18 bases. The CDR3: CASVGWGGRYNEQFF. CDR3 nucleotides: TGTGCCAGCGTCGGTTGGGGGGGCCGATACAATGAGCAGTTCTTC.

The V gene is TRBV3-1, the J gene TRBJ2-5, with TRBD2 matching over 9 bases. V shed 0 bases, J shed 1 base, and the junction held 3 bases outside the gene matches. Looked up from germline, CDR1 is LGHDT and CDR2 is YNNKEL (reference sequence). The CDR3 contains 16 residues. CDR3: CASSQEIAGAQETQYF. As DNA, the CDR3 is TGTGCCAGCAGCCAAGAAATAGCGGGGGCCCAAGAGACCCAGTACTTC.

The gene calls are TRBV7-2 and TRBJ1-2; D ambiguous. The V end was cut by 4 bases, the J end by 3 bases, with 12 bases between. The CDR3 runs 14 residues. Germline V gives CDR1 SGHTA, CDR2 FQGNSA. CDR3: CASSSTGNYYGYTF. For the CDR3, the DNA is TGTGCCAGCAGCTCTACCGGGAATTACTATGGCTACACCTTC.

V gene TRBV10-2 combines with J gene TRBJ1-5, with D possibly matching TRBD1 (5 bases). Germline CDR1 WSHSY, CDR2 SAAADI. This CDR3 has 12 amino acids. The germline V and J ends were trimmed by 2 bases and 14 bases, with 13 bases remaining between them. The CDR3 DNA is TGCGCCAGCAGTGAGGGGGCGAGGGGCAAGCATTTT. Amino acid sequence: CASSEGARGKHF.

This clonotype was picked up many times. The chain uses TRBV5-1 and TRBJ2-7; the D gene is possibly TRBD2 (7 bases). V lost 1 base and J 2 bases, leaving 13 bases between the germline ends. The germline CDR1 and CDR2 sequences are SGHRS and YFSETQ. This CDR3 comprises 15 residues. CDR3 in DNA: TGCGCCAGCAGCTTGATCGGGGGGCTAACCTACGAGCAGTACTTC. Its translation: CASSLIGGLTYEQYF.

For the CDR3, the DNA is TGTGCCAGCAGCCCTACGGGGATCACCCGCGGGACTGAAGCTTTCTTT. This codes for CASSPTGITRGTEAFF. The V and J genes are TRBV7-6 and TRBJ1-1, with D unresolved. The CDR3 has 16 residues. Germline CDR1 reads SGHVS; CDR2 reads FNYEAQ. V shed 5 bases and J shed 5 bases, with 21 bases lying between them. The whole variable domain, filled in from reference TRBV7-6 and TRBJ1-1, reads GAGVSQSPRYKVTKRGQDVALRCDPISGHVSLYWYRQALGQGPEFLTYFNYEAQQDKSGLPNDRFSAERPEGSISTLTIQRTEQRDSAMYRCASSPTGITRGTEAFFGQGTRLTVV.

This clonotype was detected a few times. This rearrangement joins TRBV10-3 to TRBJ2-7, with TRBD2 identical over 7 bases. CDR1 and CDR2 (germline): ENHRY, SYGVKD. J was trimmed by 2 bases and V by 6 bases; bases with no gene match: 13. The CDR3 totals 16 residues. DNA of the CDR3: TGTGCCATCAGGGAGCCAGCGGGGAGGGCCGCCTACGAGCAGTACTTC. Translation: CAIREPAGRAAYEQYF.

The CDR3 spells CSAPGHSYNEQFF. CDR3 in DNA: TGCAGTGCACCGGGACACTCCTACAATGAGCAGTTCTTC. The chain recombines TRBV20-1 with TRBJ2-1, with a tentative D call TRBD1 (6 bases). Trimming left V 6 bases short and J 0 bases short, with 9 bases between. CDR1 and CDR2 from the germline V gene are DFQATT and SNEGSKA (reference sequence). The CDR3 runs to 13 residues.

The genes are TRBV12-3 or TRBV12-4 and TRBJ2-7, with D possibly being TRBD1 (8 bases). The CDR3 is 16 amino acids. Between the trimmed V and J ends, which lost 6 bases and 3 bases, there was a span of 21 bases. CDR3 in amino acids: CASSPELTGGGYEQYF. DNA for the CDR3: TGTGCCAGCAGCCCCGAGCTTACAGGGGGGGGCTACGAGCAGTACTTC.

The count of this clonotype is one. The chain recombines TRBV3-1 with TRBJ2-7; the match to TRBD2 covers 7 bases. CDR1 is LGHDT and CDR2 is YNNKEL in the germline V gene (reference sequence). There are 18 residues in the CDR3. The junction had 14 bases not matched to a gene; V was cut back by 1 base and J by 2 bases. CDR3 sequence reads: CASSQVWESSGRAYEQYF. The CDR3 region has the DNA TGTGCCAGCAGCCAAGTCTGGGAATCTAGCGGCCGAGCCTACGAGCAGTACTTC.

V is TRBV6-5 and J is TRBJ2-7, with 7 bases matching TRBD2. The ends lost 6 bases at V and 2 bases at J; junction bases unmatched: 10. This CDR3 has 15 amino acids. CDR1 is MNHEY and CDR2 is SVGAGI in the germline V gene. DNA for the CDR3: TGTGCCAGCAGCTTATTCCGGGACTATCCCTACGAGCAGTACTTC. Amino acid sequence: CASSLFRDYPYEQYF.